The 4 T cell receptor beta chains listed next were all sequenced from one sample in a study of blood T cell repertoires in COVID-19. Data came from immunoSEQ multiplex PCR; TCRdb stores just in-frame clones and leaves some out. The sample lists 200,000 to 250,000 clones; about 88% were seen once. Sequencing was performed on PBMCs or T cells enriched from blood (not recorded which). These receptors all come from a woman aged 50 to 60 who had recovered from COVID-19.

V usage is TRBV18 and J usage is TRBJ2-2; TRBD1 agrees at 10 bases. Germline CDR1 KGHSH, CDR2 LQKENI. V shed 3 bases, J shed 2 bases, and the junction held 6 bases outside the gene matches. The CDR3 covers 17 residues. CDR3 protein: CASSPYGTGANTGELFF. Written as DNA, the CDR3 is TGTGCCAGCTCACCCTACGGGACAGGGGCTAACACCGGGGAGCTGTTTTTT.

V usage is TRBV5-1 and J usage is TRBJ2-3; 9 positions agree with TRBD1. V dropped 6 bases and J dropped 6; count of bases not matched to a gene: 11. The CDR3 extends over 15 amino acids. Per the germline V gene, CDR1 is SGHRS and CDR2 is YFSETQ. CDR3 in amino acids: CASILGTGKSDTQYF. CDR3 coding DNA: TGCGCCAGCATCCTGGGGACAGGGAAGTCGGATACGCAGTATTTT.

The chain joins TRBV6-5 to TRBJ2-1; D may be TRBD1 (6 bases). The germline V gene has CDR1 MNHEY and CDR2 SVGAGI. This CDR3 contains 14 residues. The ends were cut back, 4 bases at V and 8 bases at J, with 15 bases in the middle. This chain's CDR3 is CASSSPGTRDEQFF. CDR3 in DNA: TGTGCCAGCAGTTCCCCCGGGACAAGGGATGAGCAGTTCTTC.

V gene TRBV9 combines with J gene TRBJ2-1; D unclear. The CDR3 is 11 amino acids. Trimming took off 3 bases at V and 8 bases at J, with 6 bases between the two ends. The germline gives CDR1 SGDLS, CDR2 YYNGEE. The DNA of the CDR3 is TGTGCCAGCAGCGCTTCCTATGAGCAGTTCTTC. This encodes CASSASYEQFF.